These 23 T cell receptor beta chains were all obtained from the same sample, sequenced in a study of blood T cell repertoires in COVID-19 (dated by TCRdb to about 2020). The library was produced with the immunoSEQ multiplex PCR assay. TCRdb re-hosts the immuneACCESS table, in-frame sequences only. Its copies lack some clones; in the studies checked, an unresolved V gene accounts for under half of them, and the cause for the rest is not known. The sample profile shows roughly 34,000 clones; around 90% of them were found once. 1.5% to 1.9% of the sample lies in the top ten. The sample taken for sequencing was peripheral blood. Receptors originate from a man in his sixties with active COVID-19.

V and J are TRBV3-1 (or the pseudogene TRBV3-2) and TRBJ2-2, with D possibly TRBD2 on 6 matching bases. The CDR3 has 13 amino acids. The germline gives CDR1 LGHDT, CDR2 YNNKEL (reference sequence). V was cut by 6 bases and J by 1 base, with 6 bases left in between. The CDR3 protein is CASRGGNTGELFF. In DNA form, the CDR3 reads TGTGCCAGCAGGGGGGGGAACACCGGGGAGCTGTTTTTT.

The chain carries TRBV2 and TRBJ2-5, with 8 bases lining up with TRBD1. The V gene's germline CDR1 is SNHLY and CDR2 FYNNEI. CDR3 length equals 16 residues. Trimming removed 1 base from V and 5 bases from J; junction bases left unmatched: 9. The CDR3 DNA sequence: TGTGCCAGCAGTGAAGGGGAAGGCAGGGACAGGGAGACCCAGTACTTC. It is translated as CASSEGEGRDRETQYF.

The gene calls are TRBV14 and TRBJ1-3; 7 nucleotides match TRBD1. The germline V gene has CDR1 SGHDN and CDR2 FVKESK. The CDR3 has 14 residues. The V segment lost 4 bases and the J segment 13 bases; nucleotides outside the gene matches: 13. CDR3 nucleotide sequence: TGTGCCAGCAGCCTAGGGACAGTGGATGGACCTATATATTTT. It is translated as CASSLGTVDGPIYF.

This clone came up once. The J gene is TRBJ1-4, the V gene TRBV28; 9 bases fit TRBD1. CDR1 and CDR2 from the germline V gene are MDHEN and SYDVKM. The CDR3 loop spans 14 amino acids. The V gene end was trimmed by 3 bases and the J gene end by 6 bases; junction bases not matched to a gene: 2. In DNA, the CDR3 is TGTGCCAGCAGTTTGGACAGGGGTGATGAAAAACTGTTTTTT. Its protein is CASSLDRGDEKLFF.

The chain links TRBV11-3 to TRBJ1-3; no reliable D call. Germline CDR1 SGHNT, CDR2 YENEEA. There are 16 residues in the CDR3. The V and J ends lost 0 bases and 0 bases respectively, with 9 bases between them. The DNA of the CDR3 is TGTGCCAGCAGCTTAGATCCGGGGTTCTCTGGAAACACCATATATTTT. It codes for CASSLDPGFSGNTIYF.

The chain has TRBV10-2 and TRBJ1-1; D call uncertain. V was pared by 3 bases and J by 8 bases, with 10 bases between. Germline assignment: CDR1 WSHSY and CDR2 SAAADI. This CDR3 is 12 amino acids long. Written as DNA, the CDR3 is TGCGCCAGCAGTGATCGGGGTATCGAAGCTTTCTTT. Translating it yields CASSDRGIEAFF.

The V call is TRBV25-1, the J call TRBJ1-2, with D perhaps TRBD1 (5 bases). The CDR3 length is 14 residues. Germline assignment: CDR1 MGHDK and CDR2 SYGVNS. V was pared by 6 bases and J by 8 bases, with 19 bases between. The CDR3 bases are TGTGCCAGCAGGTCAACGGGACTCACATCAGGCTACACCTTC. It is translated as CASRSTGLTSGYTF.

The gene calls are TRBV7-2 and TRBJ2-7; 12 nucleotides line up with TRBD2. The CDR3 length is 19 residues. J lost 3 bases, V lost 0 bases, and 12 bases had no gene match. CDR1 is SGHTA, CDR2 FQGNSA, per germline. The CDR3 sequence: CASSLAATSGGAQYYEQYF. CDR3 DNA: TGTGCCAGCAGCTTAGCTGCGACTAGCGGGGGAGCCCAGTACTACGAGCAGTACTTC.

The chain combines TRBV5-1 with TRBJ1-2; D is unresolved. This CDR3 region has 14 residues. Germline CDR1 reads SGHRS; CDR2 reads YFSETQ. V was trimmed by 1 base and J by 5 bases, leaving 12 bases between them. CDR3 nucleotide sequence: TGCGCCAGCAGCTTGCTGGGTCAGGATTATGGCTACACCTTC. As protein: CASSLLGQDYGYTF.

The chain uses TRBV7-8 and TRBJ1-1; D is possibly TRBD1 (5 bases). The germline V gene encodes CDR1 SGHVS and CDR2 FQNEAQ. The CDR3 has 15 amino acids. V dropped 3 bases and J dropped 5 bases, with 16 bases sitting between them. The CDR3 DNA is TGTGCCAGCAGCTTTCCCACAGGAGGAGGGACTGAAGCTTTCTTT. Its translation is CASSFPTGGGTEAFF.

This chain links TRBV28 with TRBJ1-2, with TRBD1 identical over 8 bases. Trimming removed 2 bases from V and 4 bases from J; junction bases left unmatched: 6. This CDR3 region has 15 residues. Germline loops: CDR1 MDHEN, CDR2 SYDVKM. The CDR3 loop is CASSLPLGQAYGYTF. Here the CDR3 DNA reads TGTGCCAGCAGTTTACCGCTGGGACAGGCCTATGGCTACACCTTC.

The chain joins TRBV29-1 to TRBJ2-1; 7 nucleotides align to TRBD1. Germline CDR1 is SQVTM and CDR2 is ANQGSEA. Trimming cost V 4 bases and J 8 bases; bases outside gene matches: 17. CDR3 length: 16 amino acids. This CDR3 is CSVAPDHRGSRYEQFF. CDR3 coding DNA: TGCAGCGTTGCTCCTGATCACAGGGGTAGTCGCTATGAGCAGTTCTTC.

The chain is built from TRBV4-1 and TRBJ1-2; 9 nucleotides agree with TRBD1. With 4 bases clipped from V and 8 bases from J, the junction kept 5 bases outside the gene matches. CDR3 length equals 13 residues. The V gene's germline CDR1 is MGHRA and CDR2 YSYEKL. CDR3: CASSRGQGTGYTF. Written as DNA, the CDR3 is TGCGCCAGCAGCCGGGGACAGGGCACCGGCTACACCTTC.

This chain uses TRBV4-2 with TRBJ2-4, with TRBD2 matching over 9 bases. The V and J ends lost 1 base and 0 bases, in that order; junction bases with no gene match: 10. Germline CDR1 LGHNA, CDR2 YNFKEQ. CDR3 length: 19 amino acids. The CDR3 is CASSQAPPRLAVAKNIQYF. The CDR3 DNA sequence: TGTGCCAGCAGCCAAGCGCCCCCCCGACTAGCGGTAGCCAAAAACATTCAGTACTTC.

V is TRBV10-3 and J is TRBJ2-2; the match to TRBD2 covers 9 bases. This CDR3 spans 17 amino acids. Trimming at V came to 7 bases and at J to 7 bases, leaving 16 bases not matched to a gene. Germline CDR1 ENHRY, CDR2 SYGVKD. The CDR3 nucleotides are TGTGCCATCACCCCTCGGATCAGCGGGGGGCGTAGCGGGGAGCTGTTTTTT. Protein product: CAITPRISGGRSGELFF.

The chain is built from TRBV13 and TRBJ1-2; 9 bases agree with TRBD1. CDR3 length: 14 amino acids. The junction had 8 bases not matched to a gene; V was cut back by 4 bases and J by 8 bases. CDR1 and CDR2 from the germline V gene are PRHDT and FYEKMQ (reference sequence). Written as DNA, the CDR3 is TGTGCCAGCAGCTCCGCACAGGGGGCGCGAGGCTACACCTTC. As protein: CASSSAQGARGYTF.

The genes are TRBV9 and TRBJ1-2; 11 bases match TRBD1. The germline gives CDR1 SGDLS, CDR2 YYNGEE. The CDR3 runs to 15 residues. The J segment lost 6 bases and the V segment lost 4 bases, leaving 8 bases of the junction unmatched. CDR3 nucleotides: TGTGCCAGCAGCCCTTGGACAGGGGGCGAGGATGGCTACACCTTC. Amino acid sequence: CASSPWTGGEDGYTF.

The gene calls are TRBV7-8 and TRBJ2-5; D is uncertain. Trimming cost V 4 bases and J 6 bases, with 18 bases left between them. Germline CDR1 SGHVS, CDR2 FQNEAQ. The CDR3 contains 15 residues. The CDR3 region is CASSSIPVLVKTQYF. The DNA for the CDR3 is TGTGCCAGCAGCTCCATCCCAGTCTTGGTAAAGACCCAGTACTTC.

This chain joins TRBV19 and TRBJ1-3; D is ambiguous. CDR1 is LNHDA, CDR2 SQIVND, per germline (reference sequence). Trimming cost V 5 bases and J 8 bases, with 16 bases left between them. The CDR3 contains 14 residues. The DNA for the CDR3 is TGTGCCAGTAGTTCCCCCGGGGTCGGGGACACCATATATTTT. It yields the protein CASSSPGVGDTIYF.

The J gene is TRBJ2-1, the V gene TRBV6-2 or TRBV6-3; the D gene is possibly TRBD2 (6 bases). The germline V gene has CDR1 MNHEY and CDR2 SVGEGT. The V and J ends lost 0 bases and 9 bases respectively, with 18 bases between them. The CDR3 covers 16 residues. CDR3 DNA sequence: TGTGCCAGCAGTTACTCGAGGACTACCTCACGGGTTGAGCAGTTCTTC. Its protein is CASSYSRTTSRVEQFF.

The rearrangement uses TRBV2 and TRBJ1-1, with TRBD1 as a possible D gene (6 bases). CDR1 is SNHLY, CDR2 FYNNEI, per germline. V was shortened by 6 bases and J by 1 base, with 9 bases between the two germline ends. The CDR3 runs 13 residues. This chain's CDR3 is CASSRDTNTEAFF. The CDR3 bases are TGTGCCAGCAGCCGGGACACGAACACTGAAGCTTTCTTT. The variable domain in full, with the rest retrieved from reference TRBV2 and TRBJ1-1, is EPEVTQTPSHQVTQMGQEVILRCVPISNHLYFYWYRQILGQKVEFLVSFYNNEISEKSEIFDDQFSVERPDGSNFTLKIRSTKLEDSAMYFCASSRDTNTEAFFGQGTRLTVV.

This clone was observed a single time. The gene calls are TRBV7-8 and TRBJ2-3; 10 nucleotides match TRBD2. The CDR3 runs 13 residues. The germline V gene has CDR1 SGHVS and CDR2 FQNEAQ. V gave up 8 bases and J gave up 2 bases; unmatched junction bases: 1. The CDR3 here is CASLAGVTDTQYF. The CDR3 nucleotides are TGTGCCAGCCTAGCGGGGGTCACAGATACGCAGTATTTT.

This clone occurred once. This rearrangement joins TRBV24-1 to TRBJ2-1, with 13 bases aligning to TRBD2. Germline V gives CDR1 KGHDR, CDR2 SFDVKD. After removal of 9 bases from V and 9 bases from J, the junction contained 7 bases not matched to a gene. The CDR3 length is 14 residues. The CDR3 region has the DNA TGTGCCACCGAGGGGACTAGCGGGGTTCGTGAGCAGTTCTTC. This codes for CATEGTSGVREQFF.